The entry that follows covers one TCR beta chain sequence. The V gene's germline CDR1 is PRHDT and CDR2 FYEKMQ (reference sequence). The CDR3 sequence is 16 residues long. Trimming took off 1 base at V and 3 bases at J, with 15 bases between the two ends. The data stem from a study of cytomegalovirus exposure and HLA in healthy donors. Both 60 Vbeta primers and 13 Jbeta primers went into the PCR. Sequencing was performed with immunoSEQ multiplex PCR; in TCRdb, only in-frame clones are kept and a portion is missing. The sample's table shows approximately 47,000 clones. The sequenced material came from PBMCs. V gene TRBV13 combines with J gene TRBJ1-1; D is unclear. The TCR originated in a male donor in good health and CMV-seronegative. The CDR3 is CASSLAGPPEDTEAFF. The CDR3 DNA reads TGTGCCAGCAGCTTAGCTGGACCCCCGGAGGACACTGAAGCTTTCTTT. Full variable domain (rest looked up from reference TRBV13 and TRBJ1-1): AAGVIQSPRHLIKEKRETATLKCYPIPRHDTVYWYQQGPGQDPQFLISFYEKMQSDKGSIPDRFSAQQFSDYHSELNMSSLELGDSALYFCASSLAGPPEDTEAFFGQGTRLTVV.